Below are 12 T cell receptor beta chains sequenced from a single sample in a study of blood T cell repertoires in COVID-19. TCRdb keeps only in-frame clones here, not all; method: immunoSEQ multiplex PCR. The repertoire consists of about 110,000 clones, with over 75% occurring once and the leading ten covering 2% to 2.5%. The specimen sequenced was peripheral blood. These receptors were collected from a human donor in a cohort sampled during active COVID-19.

In the case of this clone: Other nucleotide sequences in the sample specify the same CDR3. The chain carries TRBV6-5 and TRBJ1-2, with D possibly matching TRBD1 (6 bases). Germline V lookup: CDR1 MNHEY, CDR2 SVGAGI. Trimming cost V 3 bases and J 2 bases, with 7 bases left between them. The CDR3 runs to 13 residues. DNA for the CDR3: TGTGCCAGCAGTTATGACAGGAACTATGGCTACACCTTC. Translated, it gives CASSYDRNYGYTF.

CDR3 protein: CASSRATGVDTQYF. As DNA, the CDR3 is TGTGCCAGCAGCAGAGCTACAGGGGTGGATACGCAGTATTTT. The rearrangement joins TRBV5-4 to TRBJ2-3; 7 nucleotides align to TRBD1. In germline, CDR1 is SGHNT, CDR2 YYREEE (reference sequence). The CDR3 extends over 14 amino acids. J was trimmed by 6 bases and V by 4 bases; bases with no gene match: 8.

The chain has TRBV24-1 and TRBJ1-1, with TRBD1 matching 8 bases. Per germline, CDR1 KGHDR and CDR2 SFDVKD. The ends lost 5 bases at V and 4 bases at J; junction bases unmatched: 2. The CDR3 has 13 residues. Here the CDR3 reads CATSVGQATEAFF. Here the CDR3 DNA reads TGTGCCACCAGTGTGGGACAGGCCACTGAAGCTTTCTTT.

V and J are TRBV11-1 and TRBJ1-1; maybe TRBD1 (6 bases). The ends were cut back, 2 bases at V and 5 bases at J, with 9 bases in the middle. This CDR3 region has 13 residues. Germline-derived CDR1 and CDR2 are SGHAT and FQDESV (reference sequence). CDR3 residues: CASSLNRETEAFF. CDR3 sequence (DNA): TGTGCCAGCAGCTTAAACAGGGAAACTGAAGCTTTCTTT.

The rearrangement links TRBV6-5 to TRBJ2-1; 12 bases fit TRBD2. V trimming: 6 bases; J trimming: 9 bases; junction bases outside the gene matches: 9. The germline V gene has CDR1 MNHEY and CDR2 SVGAGI. This CDR3 contains 15 residues. As DNA, the CDR3 is TGTGCCAGCAGCCCAAGACTAGCGGGAGACACTGAGCAGTTCTTC. Its translation is CASSPRLAGDTEQFF.

The chain combines TRBV5-1 with TRBJ2-5; a weak D match, TRBD2 (5 bases). The CDR3 totals 14 residues. The ends were cut back, 3 bases at V and 0 bases at J, with 9 bases in the middle. The germline gives CDR1 SGHRS, CDR2 YFSETQ. Here the CDR3 reads CASSSGMYQETQYF. The CDR3 DNA is TGCGCCAGCAGCTCCGGGATGTACCAAGAGACCCAGTACTTC.

This clone was counted a few times. The chain couples TRBV7-6 to TRBJ2-1; TRBD2 agrees at 9 bases. V shed 1 base, J shed 6 bases, and the junction held 4 bases outside the gene matches. The CDR3 spans 15 residues. Germline CDR1 is SGHVS and CDR2 is FNYEAQ. The CDR3 is CASSLVETSGNEQFF. CDR3 bases: TGTGCCAGCAGCTTAGTGGAGACTAGCGGCAATGAGCAGTTCTTC.

The table lists this clone with a count of one. This chain connects TRBV12-3 or TRBV12-4 to TRBJ2-5; TRBD1 might be the D (6 bases). V was trimmed by 3 bases and J by 6 bases, leaving 11 bases between them. This CDR3 has 13 residues. CDR3 region: CASSLGAVKTQYF. The DNA for the CDR3 is TGTGCCAGCAGTTTGGGGGCTGTGAAGACCCAGTACTTC.

The chain combines TRBV7-9 with TRBJ2-1; maybe TRBD2 (5 bases). Per the germline V gene, CDR1 is SEHNR and CDR2 is FQNEAQ (reference sequence). This CDR3 spans 14 amino acids. CDR3 DNA: TGTGCGACCATCCCGGGATCCCCGAACAATGAGCAGTTCTTC. It yields the protein CATIPGSPNNEQFF. Together with reference TRBV7-9 and TRBJ2-1, the CDR3 gives the full variable domain: DTGVSQNPRHKITKRGQNVTFRCDPISEHNRLYWYRQTLGQGPEFLTYFQNEAQLEKSRLLSDRFSAERPKGSFSTLEIQRTEQGDSAMYLCATIPGSPNNEQFFGPGTRLTVL.

The chain uses TRBV6-5 and TRBJ2-3; tentative D call: TRBD1 (5 bases). Trimming took off 6 bases at V and 2 bases at J, with 15 bases between the two ends. This CDR3 is 15 amino acids long. Per the germline V gene, CDR1 is MNHEY and CDR2 is SVGAGI. DNA for the CDR3: TGTGCCAGCAGCACCGACTGGGGCACCACAGATACGCAGTATTTT. Translated: CASSTDWGTTDTQYF.

The V and J genes are TRBV10-2 and TRBJ2-7; no clear D gene. The V end lost 3 bases, the J end lost 3 bases, and 6 bases lay between the germline ends. The CDR3 consists of 12 residues. Germline V CDR1 and CDR2: WSHSY, SAAADI. CDR3 sequence reads: CASSENFYEQYF. The CDR3 coding sequence is TGCGCCAGCAGTGAAAACTTCTACGAGCAGTACTTC.

The chain carries TRBV5-1 and TRBJ2-5, with 12 bases lining up with TRBD1. The CDR3 is 16 amino acids. Germline assignment: CDR1 SGHRS and CDR2 YFSETQ. The ends lost 2 bases at V and 4 bases at J; junction bases unmatched: 6. The CDR3 region has the DNA TGCGCCAGCAGCTTTGGGGACAGGGGGCGCGTAGAGACCCAGTACTTC. Translating it yields CASSFGDRGRVETQYF.